What follows are 17 T cell receptor beta chains derived from one specimen sequenced in a study of post-analysis software for immune sequencing data. Each TCR beta cDNA library carried unique molecular identifiers. TCRdb processed the PCR reads anew with MiXCR; each CDR3 protein has one entry. The repertoire has 450,000 to 650,000 distinct CDR3 sequences, roughly 40% of them found once; the top ten carry about 1.5%. Their recognized antigens are unknown. Study-wide results and limits: Five or six TRBV segments appeared more often in patients than in controls, and TRBV5-6, TRBV5-1 and TRBV20-1 were among these.

Sequenced input: blood. These receptors came from a girl between 5 and 17 years old with multiple sclerosis.

This clonotype came up once. The V call is TRBV7-2, the J call TRBJ2-1, with TRBD2 matching 15 bases. This CDR3 region has 15 residues. The germline V gene has CDR1 SGHTA and CDR2 FQGNSA. Trimming removed 5 bases from V and 7 bases from J; junction bases left unmatched: 3. CDR3 residues: CASSGGTSGRNEQFF. The CDR3 DNA sequence: TGTGCCAGCAGCGGAGGGACTAGCGGGAGGAATGAGCAGTTCTTC.

The rearrangement uses TRBV3-1 and TRBJ2-7; D uncertain. The length of the CDR3 is 12 residues. Looked up from germline, CDR1 is LGHDT and CDR2 is YNNKEL (reference sequence). V gave up 4 bases and J gave up 2 bases, with 6 bases separating them. CDR3 protein: CASSRSPYEQYF. The CDR3, as DNA: TGTGCCAGCAGCCGCAGTCCCTACGAGCAGTACTTC.

The V call is TRBV28, the J call TRBJ2-7; tentative D call: TRBD2 (5 bases). This CDR3 contains 15 residues. The V and J ends lost 5 bases and 0 bases respectively, with 14 bases between them. In germline, CDR1 is MDHEN, CDR2 SYDVKM. CDR3 sequence: CASSLRPRGSYEQYF. The CDR3 DNA reads as TGTGCCAGCAGTCTAAGGCCCCGGGGCTCCTACGAGCAGTACTTC.

The chain combines TRBV24-1 with TRBJ2-3; 7 positions match TRBD1. V was clipped by 0 bases and J by 5 bases; unmatched bases: 10. The CDR3 consists of 17 residues. Germline V gene lookup returns CDR1 KGHDR and CDR2 SFDVKD. The CDR3: CATSDLSRQGGKDTQYF. For the CDR3, the DNA is TGTGCCACCAGTGATTTGTCCCGACAAGGGGGCAAAGATACGCAGTATTTT.

V usage is TRBV11-2 and J usage is TRBJ2-1, with 10 bases lining up with TRBD2. V dropped 3 bases and J dropped 0; count of bases not matched to a gene: 8. This CDR3 region has 18 residues. CDR1 is SGHAT, CDR2 FQNNGV, per germline. The CDR3 DNA sequence: TGTGCCAGCAGCTTGGGTCTAGCGGGGGCCTCCTCCTACAATGAGCAGTTCTTC. It yields the protein CASSLGLAGASSYNEQFF.

The rearrangement joins TRBV5-1 to TRBJ1-1, with 8 bases identical to TRBD1. J was trimmed by 5 bases and V by 3 bases; bases with no gene match: 15. Germline CDR1 SGHRS, CDR2 YFSETQ. The CDR3 is made up of 17 amino acids. The CDR3 reads CASSSQPGGDRPTEAFF. Written as DNA, the CDR3 is TGCGCCAGCAGCTCCCAACCCGGCGGGGACAGGCCGACTGAAGCTTTCTTT.

In its sample, this clonotype was seen a few times. V usage is TRBV20-1 and J usage is TRBJ2-7; TRBD2 aligns across 13 bases. The DNA end lines up better with TRBJ2-5; the J call may be wrong. The CDR3 contains 15 residues. Germline CDR1 is DFQATT and CDR2 is SNEGSKA (reference sequence). The CDR3: CSARQGLAGAQTQYF. CDR3 in DNA: TGCAGTGCTAGACAAGGACTAGCGGGAGCGCAGACCCAGTACTTC.

The chain uses TRBV6-5 and TRBJ2-1, with a tentative D call TRBD2 (6 bases). Looked up from germline, CDR1 is MNHEY and CDR2 is SVGAGI. The CDR3 extends over 14 amino acids. The ends were cut back, 7 bases at V and 4 bases at J, with 14 bases in the middle. The CDR3 here is CASTDPEGYNEQFF. In DNA, the CDR3 is TGTGCCAGCACCGACCCGGAGGGGTACAATGAGCAGTTCTTC.

The chain recombines TRBV30 with TRBJ2-5; no clear D. The DNA end is more similar to TRBJ2-7, so the J call may be wrong. The germline V gene encodes CDR1 GTSNPN and CDR2 SVGIG (reference sequence). There are 11 residues in the CDR3. Here the CDR3 reads CAWSEEYEQYF. CDR3 sequence (DNA): TGTGCCTGGAGTGAAGAGTACGAGCAGTACTTC.

The count of this clonotype is one. The V and J genes are TRBV12-3 or TRBV12-4 and TRBJ1-1; D call uncertain. The CDR3 loop spans 14 amino acids. The V end lost 2 bases, the J end lost 1 base, and 8 bases lay between the germline ends. In DNA form, the CDR3 reads TGTGCCAGCAGTTTAAAGGGAGAGAACACTGAAGCTTTCTTT. Translating it yields CASSLKGENTEAFF.

The J gene is TRBJ2-1, the V gene TRBV20-1; D uncertain. CDR3 length: 12 residues. Germline CDR1 and CDR2: DFQATT and SNEGSKA (reference sequence). V dropped 4 bases and J dropped 1 base, with 5 bases sitting between them. CDR3 DNA: TGCAGTGCTAAACGGTCCTACAATGAGCAGTTCTTC. Residues: CSAKRSYNEQFF.

The table lists this clonotype with a few counts. V gene TRBV5-1 combines with J gene TRBJ2-2, with 8 bases lining up with TRBD1. Germline lookup yields CDR1 SGHRS and CDR2 YFSETQ. The CDR3 is made up of 14 amino acids. Trimming took 4 bases from V and 6 from J; bases not matched to a gene: 5. DNA for the CDR3: TGCGCCAGCAGCATAGGACAGGGCCCCGGGGAGCTGTTTTTT. Its protein product is CASSIGQGPGELFF.

The chain links TRBV12-3 or TRBV12-4 to TRBJ1-2; 12 nucleotides agree with TRBD1. The CDR3 is 16 amino acids. After removal of 5 bases from V and 4 bases from J, the junction contained 8 bases not matched to a gene. The CDR3 protein is CASSPGTGGVGYGYTF. CDR3 nucleotide sequence: TGTGCCAGCAGTCCCGGGACAGGGGGCGTTGGCTATGGCTACACCTTC.

This clonotype was picked up a small number of times. V usage is TRBV6-5 and J usage is TRBJ2-1; 8 nucleotides align to TRBD2. Germline assignment: CDR1 MNHEY and CDR2 SVGAGI. J was trimmed by 6 bases and V by 3 bases; bases with no gene match: 10. The CDR3 extends over 16 amino acids. DNA of the CDR3: TGTGCCAGCAGTTATGACTCAGGGACTAGGGGCAATGAGCAGTTCTTC. Its protein is CASSYDSGTRGNEQFF.

The V gene is TRBV5-1, the J gene TRBJ2-1; 11 positions match TRBD1. V was clipped by 7 bases and J by 4 bases; unmatched bases: 7. Per the germline V gene, CDR1 is SGHRS and CDR2 is YFSETQ. This CDR3 is 15 amino acids long. This chain's CDR3 is CASYGQGASYNEQFF. Written as DNA, the CDR3 is TGCGCCAGCTACGGACAGGGGGCGTCGTACAATGAGCAGTTCTTC.

This chain joins TRBV28 and TRBJ2-1; 9 nucleotides agree with TRBD1. There are 18 residues in the CDR3. The germline V gene has CDR1 MDHEN and CDR2 SYDVKM. The V segment lost 4 bases and the J segment 4 bases; nucleotides outside the gene matches: 14. The CDR3 reads CASSYRGSGQGSYNEQFF. The CDR3 bases are TGTGCCAGCAGTTATAGGGGGTCGGGACAGGGATCTTACAATGAGCAGTTCTTC.

The rearrangement uses TRBV7-6 and TRBJ2-7; TRBD1 is a possible D gene (6 bases). This CDR3 has 15 amino acids. Per the germline V gene, CDR1 is SGHVS and CDR2 is FNYEAQ. V was pared by 5 bases and J by 2 bases, with 16 bases between. Here the CDR3 reads CASSIGTQSAYEQYF. Here the CDR3 DNA reads TGTGCCAGCAGCATCGGGACACAGTCCGCCTACGAGCAGTACTTC.